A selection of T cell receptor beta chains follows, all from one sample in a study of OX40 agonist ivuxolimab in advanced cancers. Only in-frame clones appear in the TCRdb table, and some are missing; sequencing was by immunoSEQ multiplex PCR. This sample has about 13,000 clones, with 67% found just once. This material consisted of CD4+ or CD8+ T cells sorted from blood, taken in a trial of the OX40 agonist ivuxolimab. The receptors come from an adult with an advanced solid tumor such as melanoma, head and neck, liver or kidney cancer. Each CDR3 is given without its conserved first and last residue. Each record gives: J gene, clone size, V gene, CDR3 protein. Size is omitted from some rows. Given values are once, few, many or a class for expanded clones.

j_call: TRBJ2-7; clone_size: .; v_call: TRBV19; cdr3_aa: ASSILHGYEQY
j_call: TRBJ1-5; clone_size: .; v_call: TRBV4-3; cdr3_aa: ASSQDRYARLGQPQH
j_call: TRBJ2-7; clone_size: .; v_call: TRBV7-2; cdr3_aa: ASSLPGGRQY
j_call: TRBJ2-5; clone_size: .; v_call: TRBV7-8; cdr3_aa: ASSLGDLAGGRETQY
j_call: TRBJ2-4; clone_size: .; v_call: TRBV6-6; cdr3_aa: ASSYPGDTKNIQY
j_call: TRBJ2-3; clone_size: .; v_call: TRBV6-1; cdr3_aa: ASTGGGADTQY
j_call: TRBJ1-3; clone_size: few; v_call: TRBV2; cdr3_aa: ASSADSHRGNTIY
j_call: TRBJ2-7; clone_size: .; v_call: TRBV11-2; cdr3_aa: ASSREAAYEQY
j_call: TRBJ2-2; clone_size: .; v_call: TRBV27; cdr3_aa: ASSLAGAGGELF
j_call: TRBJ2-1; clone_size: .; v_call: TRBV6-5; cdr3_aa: ASSIRESYNEQF
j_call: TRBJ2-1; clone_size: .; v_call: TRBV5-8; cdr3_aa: ASSYLGQPSYNEQF
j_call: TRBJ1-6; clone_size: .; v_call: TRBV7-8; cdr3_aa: ASSPPGFSYNSPLH
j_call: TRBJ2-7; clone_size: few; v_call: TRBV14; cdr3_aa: ASSLQGALSGEQY
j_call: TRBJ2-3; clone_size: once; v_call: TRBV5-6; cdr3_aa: ASSYRVRTDTQY
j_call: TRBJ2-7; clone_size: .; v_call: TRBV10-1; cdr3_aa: ASSHSGRAGEQY
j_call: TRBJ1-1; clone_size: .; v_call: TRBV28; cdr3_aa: ASSIGQETNTEAF
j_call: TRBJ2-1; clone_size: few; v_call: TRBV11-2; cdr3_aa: ASSRNGNYNEQF
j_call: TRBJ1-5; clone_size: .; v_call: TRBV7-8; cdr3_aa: ASSGGGGNQPQH
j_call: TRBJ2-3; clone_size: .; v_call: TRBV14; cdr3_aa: ASSQFGTDTQY
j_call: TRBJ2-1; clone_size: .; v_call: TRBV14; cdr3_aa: ASSQKQYNEQF
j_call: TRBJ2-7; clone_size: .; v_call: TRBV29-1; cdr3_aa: SVEQYGYEQY
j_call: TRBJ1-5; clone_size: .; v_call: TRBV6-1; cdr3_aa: ASSVRESHQPQH
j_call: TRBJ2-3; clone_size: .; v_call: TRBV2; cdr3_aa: ASSPLGADTQY
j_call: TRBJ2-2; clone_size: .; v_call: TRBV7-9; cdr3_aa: ATDKLNTGELF
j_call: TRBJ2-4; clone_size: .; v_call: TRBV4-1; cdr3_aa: ASSTWTGAKNIQY
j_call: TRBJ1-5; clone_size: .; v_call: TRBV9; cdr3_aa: ASSLGQGIGQPQH
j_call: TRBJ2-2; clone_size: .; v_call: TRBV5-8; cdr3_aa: ASSFASGYTGELF
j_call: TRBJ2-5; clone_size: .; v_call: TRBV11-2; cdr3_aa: ASSLGAGTRFQETQY
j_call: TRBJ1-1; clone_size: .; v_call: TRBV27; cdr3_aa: ASSFLGQASTEAF
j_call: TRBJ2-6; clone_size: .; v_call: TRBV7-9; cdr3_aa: ASSQGTGGLSGANVLT
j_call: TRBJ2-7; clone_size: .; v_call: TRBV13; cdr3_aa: ASSLRGQGLHEQY
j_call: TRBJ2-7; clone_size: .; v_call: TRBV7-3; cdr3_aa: ASSSVGSYEQY
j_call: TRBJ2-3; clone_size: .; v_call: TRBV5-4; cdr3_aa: ASSLSQGMADTQY
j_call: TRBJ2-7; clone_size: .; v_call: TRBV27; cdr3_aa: ASSLRDRVREQY
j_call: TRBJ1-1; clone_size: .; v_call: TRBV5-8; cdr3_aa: ASRLGAREAF
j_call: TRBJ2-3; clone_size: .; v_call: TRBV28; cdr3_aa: ASRPFLAPEGDTQY
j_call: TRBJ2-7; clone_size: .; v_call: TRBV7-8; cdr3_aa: ASSLGGSTGGLGYEQY
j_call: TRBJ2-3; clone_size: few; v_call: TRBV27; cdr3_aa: ASSRAASTDTQY
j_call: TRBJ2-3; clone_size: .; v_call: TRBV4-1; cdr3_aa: ASSPPAAPSTDTQY
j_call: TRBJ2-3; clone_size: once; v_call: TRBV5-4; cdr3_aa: ASSYWGQRRTDTQY
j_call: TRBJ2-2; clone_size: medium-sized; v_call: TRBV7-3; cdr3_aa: ASSRGDTGELF
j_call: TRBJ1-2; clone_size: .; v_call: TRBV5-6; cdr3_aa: ASSERQKIYGYT
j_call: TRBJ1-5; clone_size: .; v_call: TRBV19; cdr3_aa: ASSDIPSQPQH
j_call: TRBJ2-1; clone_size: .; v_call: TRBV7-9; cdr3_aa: ASSLPGSEQF
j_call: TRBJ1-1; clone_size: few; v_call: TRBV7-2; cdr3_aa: ASSLNRGAF
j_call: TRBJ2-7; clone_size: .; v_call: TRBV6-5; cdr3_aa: ASSLYPSYEQY
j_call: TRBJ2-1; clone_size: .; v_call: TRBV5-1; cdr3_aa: ASSLTSIDEQF
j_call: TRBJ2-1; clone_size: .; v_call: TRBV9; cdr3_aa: ASSVSGGASNEQF
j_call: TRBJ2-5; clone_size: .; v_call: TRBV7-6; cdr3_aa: ASSPGQGAGETQY
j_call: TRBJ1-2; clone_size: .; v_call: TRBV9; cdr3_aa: ASSGTRGREGYT
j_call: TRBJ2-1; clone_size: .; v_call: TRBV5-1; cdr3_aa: ASSISGRGNEQF
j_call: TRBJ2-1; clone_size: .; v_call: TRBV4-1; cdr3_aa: ASSQVVRNYNEQF
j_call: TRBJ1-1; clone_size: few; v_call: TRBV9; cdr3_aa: ASSTGPSKNTEAF